The T cell receptor beta chain described here comes from a study of cytomegalovirus exposure and HLA in healthy donors. At the level of the study: Falling in the Caucasian-associated ancestry cluster were roughly 86% of 300 to 500 genotyped donors.

As to this clone: Its target is unknown.

It was with 60 Vbeta and 13 Jbeta primers that the PCR ran. Method: immunoSEQ multiplex PCR; TCRdb's copy keeps in-frame clones and lacks some. The sample contains 150,000 to 200,000 clones, 80% of which appear only once. Study-level findings and limits: A later analysis showed TCR association rates differing by HLA locus, peaking at DRB1 and lowest at HLA-C. No immune exposure information besides CMV serostatus was available.

The specimen sequenced was PBMCs. The source of this sequence is a woman aged 45-60 years in good health and CMV-seropositive.

CDR3 sequence: CSVGDRDVSYTF. The CDR3 nucleotides are TGCAGCGTTGGGGACAGGGATGTAAGCTACACCTTC. The V call is TRBV29-1, the J call TRBJ1-2; 9 positions agree with TRBD1. Germline CDR1 is SQVTM and CDR2 is ANQGSEA. CDR3 length: 12 residues. Losses at the gene ends were 4 bases for V and 9 bases for J; bases not matched to a gene: 6. The full variable domain, its missing parts supplied by reference TRBV29-1 and TRBJ1-2, is SAVISQKPSRDICQRGTSLTIQCQVDSQVTMMFWYRQQPGQSLTLIATANQGSEATYESGFVIDKFPISRPNLTFSTLTVSNMSPEDSSIYLCSVGDRDVSYTFGSGTRLTVV.